This TCR beta chain is from a study of human T cells and chemical hapten exposure. Time point denoted: pre-sensitization, week 0. The sample's treatment: therapeutic diphenylcyclopropenone sensitization with weekly scalp DPC. TCRdb independently ran MiXCR on the RACE reads; one entry per CDR3 protein. The sample lists 150,000 to 200,000 distinct CDR3 sequences, around 30% seen once, with 2.9% in the top ten. V shed 3 bases and J shed 4 bases, with 6 bases lying between them. CDR3 length equals 11 residues. Germline V gene lookup returns CDR1 DFQATT and CDR2 SNEGSKA (reference sequence). Sequenced here: whole blood, sampled in connection with sensitization to the hapten diphenylcyclopropenone (DPC). This clonotype was obtained from a woman under 40 with alopecia areata. Some clones in this sample may be carry-over from other donors' samples. The chain carries TRBV20-1 and TRBJ2-5; no definite D call. The CDR3 region is CSASTGETQYF. For the CDR3, the DNA is TGCAGTGCTAGTACTGGAGAGACCCAGTACTTC.